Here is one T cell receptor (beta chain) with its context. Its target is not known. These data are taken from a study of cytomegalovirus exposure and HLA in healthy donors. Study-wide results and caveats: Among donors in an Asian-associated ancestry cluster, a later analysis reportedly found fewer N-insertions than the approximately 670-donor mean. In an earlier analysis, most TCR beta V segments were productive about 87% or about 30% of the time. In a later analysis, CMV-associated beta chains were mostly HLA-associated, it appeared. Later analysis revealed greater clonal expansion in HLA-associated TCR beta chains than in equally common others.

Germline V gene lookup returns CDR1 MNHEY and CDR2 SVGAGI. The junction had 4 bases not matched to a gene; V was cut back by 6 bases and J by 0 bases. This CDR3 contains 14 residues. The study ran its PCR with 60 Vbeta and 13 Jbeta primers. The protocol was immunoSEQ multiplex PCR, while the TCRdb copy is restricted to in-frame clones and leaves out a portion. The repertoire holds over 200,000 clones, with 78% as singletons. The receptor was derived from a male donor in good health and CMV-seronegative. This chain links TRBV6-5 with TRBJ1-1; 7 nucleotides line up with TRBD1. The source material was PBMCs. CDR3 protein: CASSLQGMNTEAFF. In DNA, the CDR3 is TGTGCCAGCAGCTTACAGGGGATGAACACTGAAGCTTTCTTT.